Shown below are 13 T cell receptor beta chains from a single sample sequenced in a study of cytomegalovirus exposure and HLA in healthy donors. Method: immunoSEQ multiplex PCR; TCRdb's copy keeps in-frame clones and lacks some. Among 150,000 or so clones listed, 85% to 90% were seen once. Sequenced sample: PBMCs. These TCRs come from a woman aged 25 to 45 in good health and CMV-seropositive.

This sequence joins TRBV11-1 and TRBJ2-3; TRBD2 aligns across 10 bases. The CDR3 length is 16 residues. CDR1 is SGHAT and CDR2 is FQDESV in the germline V gene (reference sequence). V shed 5 bases, J shed 4 bases, and the junction held 9 bases outside the gene matches. In DNA, the CDR3 is TGTGCCAGCAGCCTTATGAGCGGGGGGGCCGCAGATACGCAGTATTTT. The encoded protein is CASSLMSGGAADTQYF. The whole variable domain, remainder taken from reference TRBV11-1 and TRBJ2-3, is EAEVAQSPRYKITEKSQAVAFWCDPISGHATLYWYRQILGQGPELLVQFQDESVVDDSQLPKDRFSAERLKGVDSTLKIQPAELGDSAMYLCASSLMSGGAADTQYFGPGTRLTVL.

The DNA of the CDR3 is TGTGCCAGCAGCGTAGACCAGGGCCAATACAATGAGCAGTTCTTC. It is translated as CASSVDQGQYNEQFF. This chain links TRBV9 with TRBJ2-1; D is possibly TRBD1 (5 bases). From germline, CDR1 is SGDLS and CDR2 YYNGEE. The V end was cut by 0 bases, the J end by 4 bases, with 11 bases between. This CDR3 contains 15 residues.

The chain recombines TRBV9 with TRBJ2-5; D may be TRBD2 (5 bases). The germline V gene encodes CDR1 SGDLS and CDR2 YYNGEE. Trimming took off 1 base at V and 5 bases at J, with 18 bases between the two ends. The CDR3 extends over 16 amino acids. CDR3 in DNA: TGTGCCAGCAGCGTACTAGCCTCAGCCATTGGCGAGACCCAGTACTTC. Protein: CASSVLASAIGETQYF.

The chain carries TRBV11-2 and TRBJ2-3, with 11 bases identical to TRBD2. J was trimmed by 5 bases and V by 2 bases; bases with no gene match: 6. The V gene's germline CDR1 is SGHAT and CDR2 FQNNGV. The CDR3 covers 16 residues. CDR3 DNA: TGTGCCAGCAGCTTATTAGCGGGAGGGCCCGGAGATACGCAGTATTTT. It is translated as CASSLLAGGPGDTQYF.

The rearrangement joins TRBV5-1 to TRBJ1-1; D is perhaps TRBD1 (5 bases). Trimming took 3 bases from V and 4 from J, leaving 10 bases between them. CDR3 length: 13 residues. Germline V lookup: CDR1 SGHRS, CDR2 YFSETQ. The CDR3, as DNA: TGCGCCAGCAGCTCGCAGGGATCCACTGAAGCTTTCTTT. It translates to CASSSQGSTEAFF. Filled out from reference TRBV5-1 and TRBJ1-1, the complete variable domain reads KAGVTQTPRYLIKTRGQQVTLSCSPISGHRSVSWYQQTPGQGLQFLFEYFSETQRNKGNFPGRFSGRQFSNSRSEMNVSTLELGDSALYLCASSSQGSTEAFFGQGTRLTVV.

CDR3 sequence (DNA): TGTGCCAGCAGTTTAGCCTCAGCGGGAAACCAAGAGACCCAGTACTTC. This translates into CASSLASAGNQETQYF. This chain connects TRBV28 to TRBJ2-5; 7 nucleotides line up with TRBD2. The CDR3 length is 16 residues. Trimming took 2 bases from V and 0 from J; bases not matched to a gene: 6. Germline V gene sequence: CDR1 MDHEN, CDR2 SYDVKM.

The chain joins TRBV15 to TRBJ1-1; 7 bases are shared with TRBD1. The CDR3 consists of 16 residues. Germline CDR1 LNHNV, CDR2 YYDKDF (reference sequence). V lost 0 bases, J lost 1 base, and 5 bases stayed unmatched. CDR3 region: CATSRDRGEPNTEAFF. Written as DNA, the CDR3 is TGTGCCACCAGCAGAGACAGGGGGGAACCGAACACTGAAGCTTTCTTT.

The J gene is TRBJ2-7, the V gene TRBV27; 12 positions match TRBD2. Germline trimming cut 4 bases from V and 3 bases from J; bases unmatched to any gene: 4. Germline CDR1 and CDR2: MNHEY and SMNVEV (reference sequence). The CDR3 consists of 15 residues. The CDR3: CASSSSGGAFYEQYF. The CDR3 DNA sequence: TGTGCCAGCAGTTCTAGCGGGGGGGCCTTCTACGAGCAGTACTTC.

V usage is TRBV5-1 and J usage is TRBJ2-2; 10 bases are a match to TRBD2. Germline CDR1 SGHRS, CDR2 YFSETQ. J was trimmed by 7 bases and V by 4 bases; bases with no gene match: 4. The CDR3 runs to 14 residues. This CDR3 reads CASSRPSGSGELFF. The CDR3 region has the DNA TGCGCCAGCAGCCGCCCTAGCGGGAGCGGGGAGCTGTTTTTT.

In its sample, this clone was seen a few times. The V and J genes are TRBV6-1 and TRBJ2-5, with a weak D call TRBD2 (6 bases). The CDR3 runs to 14 residues. Trimming removed 7 bases from V and 5 bases from J, with 17 bases in between. Germline V gene lookup returns CDR1 MNHNS and CDR2 SASEGT. The CDR3 spells CASTEGGALETQYF. For the CDR3, the DNA is TGTGCCAGCACTGAGGGAGGAGCATTGGAGACCCAGTACTTC.

This rearrangement joins TRBV4-2 to TRBJ2-1; unclear D gene. Germline CDR1 LGHNA, CDR2 YNFKEQ. The CDR3 length is 13 residues. The ends were cut back, 0 bases at V and 8 bases at J, with 8 bases in the middle. The CDR3 bases are TGTGCCAGCAGCCAAGAAGCCGGAGATGAGCAGTTCTTC. Its translation is CASSQEAGDEQFF.

J is TRBJ2-1 and V is TRBV4-2; 8 positions agree with TRBD2. The CDR3 consists of 16 residues. Germline CDR1 and CDR2: LGHNA and YNFKEQ. The J segment lost 3 bases and the V segment lost 1 base, leaving 5 bases of the junction unmatched. In DNA, the CDR3 is TGTGCCAGCAGCCAAGGCGGCGGGGGGTACTACAATGAGCAGTTCTTC. Protein sequence: CASSQGGGGYYNEQFF.

This sequence joins TRBV11-2 and TRBJ2-5; weak D call: TRBD2 (6 bases). The V gene's germline CDR1 is SGHAT and CDR2 FQNNGV. This CDR3 contains 13 residues. V lost 5 bases and J 0 bases, leaving 7 bases between the germline ends. The CDR3 DNA sequence: TGTGCCAGCAGCCGGGGGTACCAAGAGACCCAGTACTTC. Its protein is CASSRGYQETQYF.